A single sample gave rise to the 27 T cell receptor beta chains below, sequenced in a study of blood T cells in healthy people across ages. Then a second PCR, running roughly 7 to 11 cycles, was carried out with a sample-barcoded 5' primer and a J-beta primer mix. TCRdb processed the 5' RACE reads anew with MiXCR; each CDR3 protein has one entry. The sample carries around 1.5 million distinct CDR3 sequences, roughly 45% recorded once. Sequencing input: blood. The origin of the receptors is a woman aged 18-35 years in good health.

J is TRBJ2-1 and V is TRBV7-2; a weak D match, TRBD2 (5 bases). This CDR3 is built from 15 residues. CDR1 is SGHTA, CDR2 FQGNSA, per germline. V was shortened by 1 base and J by 7 bases, with 14 bases between the two germline ends. The CDR3 DNA sequence: TGTGCCAGCAGCTTAGAGTCCCGACGGAGGAATGAGCAGTTCTTC. Its translation: CASSLESRRRNEQFF.

The genes are TRBV12-3 or TRBV12-4 and TRBJ2-3; 8 bases align to TRBD2. V dropped 6 bases and J dropped 2; count of bases not matched to a gene: 7. The CDR3 extends over 15 amino acids. The CDR3 loop reads CASSLWTSSTDTQYF. DNA of the CDR3: TGTGCCAGCAGCTTATGGACTAGCTCCACAGATACGCAGTATTTT.

The rearrangement links TRBV20-1 to TRBJ2-3, with D possibly TRBD2 on 6 matching bases. From germline, CDR1 is DFQATT and CDR2 SNEGSKA (reference sequence). This CDR3 is built from 13 residues. CDR3 DNA sequence: TGCAAAGGGAGTGAGGGGAGGACAGATACGCAGTATTTT. This encodes CKGSEGRTDTQYF.

The gene calls are TRBV2 and TRBJ1-2, with TRBD1 matching over 7 bases. V lost 1 base and J lost 1; bases outside the gene matches: 12. Per the germline V gene, CDR1 is SNHLY and CDR2 is FYNNEI. The CDR3 loop spans 18 amino acids. The CDR3 sequence: CASSEVGVRQGDNYGYTF. The CDR3 region has the DNA TGTGCCAGCAGTGAAGTGGGGGTCAGGCAGGGGGATAACTATGGCTACACCTTC.

This clonotype has a handful of counts. The V and J genes are TRBV6-1 and TRBJ2-1, with 7 bases that match TRBD2. Germline V gene lookup returns CDR1 MNHNS and CDR2 SASEGT. V dropped 6 bases and J dropped 0; count of bases not matched to a gene: 11. There are 17 residues in the CDR3. The DNA for the CDR3 is TGTGCCAGCAGCCCGACTAGCTCCACGAGCTCCTACAATGAGCAGTTCTTC. Its translation is CASSPTSSTSSYNEQFF.

This chain links TRBV10-3 with TRBJ1-6, with TRBD1 as a possible D gene (6 bases). CDR1 and CDR2 (germline): ENHRY, SYGVKD. Trimming pared 2 bases from V and 11 bases from J, leaving 16 bases between. This CDR3 spans 15 amino acids. CDR3 sequence: CAISEKEGEGAPLHF. Written as DNA, the CDR3 is TGTGCCATCAGTGAGAAGGAGGGGGAAGGTGCACCCCTCCACTTT.

The J gene is TRBJ2-3, the V gene TRBV7-2; D gene unclear. CDR3 length: 15 amino acids. Germline values: CDR1 SGHTA, CDR2 FQGNSA. Trimming took 5 bases from V and 6 from J, leaving 18 bases between them. The CDR3: CASSRAGWPWDTQYF. CDR3 nucleotides: TGTGCCAGCAGCCGAGCCGGCTGGCCCTGGGATACGCAGTATTTT.

The chain joins TRBV5-5 to TRBJ1-5; tentative D call: TRBD1 (5 bases). V dropped 2 bases and J dropped 9 bases, with 15 bases sitting between them. The CDR3 runs to 14 residues. Germline CDR1 is SGHKS and CDR2 is YYEKEE (reference sequence). This chain's CDR3 is CASSFGTVGGPQHF. For the CDR3, the DNA is TGTGCCAGCAGCTTCGGGACCGTCGGGGGGCCCCAGCATTTT.

This clonotype was observed many times. The V gene is TRBV7-2, the J gene TRBJ2-1; possible D gene TRBD1, 5 bases. Trimming stripped 4 bases from V and 2 bases from J, with 12 bases between. CDR1 and CDR2 (germline): SGHTA, FQGNSA. The CDR3 runs to 15 residues. The chain's CDR3 is CASSSLRVTYNEQFF. The CDR3 bases are TGTGCCAGCAGCTCACTCAGGGTAACCTACAATGAGCAGTTCTTC.

This clonotype was seen a few times. The V and J genes are TRBV7-2 and TRBJ2-5; tentatively, D is TRBD2 (6 bases). CDR3 length equals 14 residues. Trimming pared 5 bases from V and 4 bases from J, leaving 14 bases between. Looked up from germline, CDR1 is SGHTA and CDR2 is FQGNSA. The CDR3 protein is CASSAAGLGETQYF. In DNA, the CDR3 is TGTGCCAGCAGCGCCGCGGGGTTGGGAGAGACCCAGTACTTC.

In its sample, this clonotype was seen many times. This chain links TRBV7-2 with TRBJ1-2; possible D gene TRBD1, 5 bases. Trimming took 5 bases from V and 2 from J, leaving 9 bases between them. Germline V gene sequence: CDR1 SGHTA, CDR2 FQGNSA. The CDR3 consists of 13 residues. Here the CDR3 DNA reads TGTGCCAGCAGCCCACCAGGGAACTATGGCTACACCTTC. This sequence encodes CASSPPGNYGYTF.

The chain combines TRBV6-6 with TRBJ2-5; 8 nucleotides match TRBD2. The end of the DNA is better explained by TRBJ2-7, so the J call may be wrong. The CDR3 length is 14 residues. In germline, CDR1 is MNHNY, CDR2 SVGAGI (reference sequence). CDR3: CASSDGLAPDEQYF. The CDR3 DNA reads TGTGCCAGCAGTGACGGACTAGCTCCGGACGAGCAGTACTTC.

The chain couples TRBV24-1 to TRBJ2-5; 11 bases line up with TRBD2. This CDR3 comprises 15 residues. Per germline, CDR1 KGHDR and CDR2 SFDVKD. Trimming at V came to 2 bases and at J to 11 bases, leaving 9 bases not matched to a gene. CDR3 amino acids: CATSDYSGGANEQYF. The CDR3 DNA sequence: TGTGCCACCAGTGATTATAGCGGGGGGGCGAATGAGCAGTACTTC.

The rearrangement uses TRBV25-1 and TRBJ1-1; possible D gene TRBD1, 6 bases. This CDR3 spans 15 amino acids. Germline CDR1 reads MGHDK; CDR2 reads SYGVNS. Trimming left V 1 base short and J 1 base short, with 10 bases between. The CDR3 here is CASSELGTPNTEAFF. CDR3 coding DNA: TGTGCCAGCAGTGAATTGGGGACACCGAACACTGAAGCTTTCTTT.

The J gene is TRBJ2-1, the V gene TRBV28; no clear D. The germline V gene encodes CDR1 MDHEN and CDR2 SYDVKM. CDR3 size: 14 residues. V was cut by 1 base and J by 7 bases, with 11 bases left in between. The CDR3 DNA follows: TGTGCCAGCAGTTTATTAGGGATAGGGAATGAGCAGTTCTTC. This gives the protein CASSLLGIGNEQFF.

This clonotype was observed a handful of times. The rearrangement joins TRBV7-6 to TRBJ2-1; D is possibly TRBD1 (5 bases). Trimming pared 5 bases from V and 13 bases from J, leaving 24 bases between. From germline, CDR1 is SGHVS and CDR2 FNYEAQ. The CDR3 length is 15 residues. This CDR3 reads CASSPSAQAISAQFF. In nucleotides, the CDR3 is TGTGCCAGCAGCCCTTCGGCACAGGCGATATCCGCACAGTTCTTC.

V is TRBV14 and J is TRBJ2-1; possibly TRBD1 or TRBD2 for D (5 bases each). Between the trimmed V and J ends, which lost 4 bases and 8 bases, there was a span of 12 bases. Germline-derived CDR1 and CDR2 are SGHDN and FVKESK. The CDR3 consists of 13 residues. As DNA, the CDR3 is TGTGCCAGCAGCCCCCCACCGGGACATGAGCAGTTCTTC. The encoded protein is CASSPPPGHEQFF.

The V gene is TRBV6-1, the J gene TRBJ2-3; 7 bases agree with TRBD2. After removal of 11 bases from V and 2 bases from J, the junction contained 4 bases not matched to a gene. Germline assignment: CDR1 MNHNS and CDR2 SASEGT. This CDR3 spans 12 amino acids. The CDR3: CAGGEYTDTQYF. The CDR3 nucleotides are TGTGCCGGGGGGGAGTACACAGATACGCAGTATTTT.

The gene calls are TRBV12-3 or TRBV12-4 and TRBJ2-1; tentative D call: TRBD2 (6 bases). The DNA matches TRBJ2-7 better at its end, which makes the J call doubtful. The CDR3 is made up of 15 amino acids. For the CDR3, the DNA is TGTGCCAGCAGTTTTCGGGGGAACATCTACAATGAGCAGTACTTC. As protein: CASSFRGNIYNEQYF.

The sample holds a few counts of this clonotype. This chain links TRBV2 with TRBJ2-1, with 9 bases aligning to TRBD1. This CDR3 has 14 residues. J lost 7 bases, V lost 10 bases, and 11 bases had no gene match. The germline V gene has CDR1 SNHLY and CDR2 FYNNEI. The DNA for the CDR3 is TGTGCCAAAAAGGGGTTGGACAGGGGTAATGAGCAGTTCTTC. It translates to CAKKGLDRGNEQFF.

This clonotype showed up just a few times. DNA for the CDR3: TGCGCCAGCAGCCAAGTCGTTAGGGATCAGCCCCAGCATTTT. This sequence encodes CASSQVVRDQPQHF. The rearrangement links TRBV4-1 to TRBJ1-5; no clear D. CDR1 MGHRA and CDR2 YSYEKL come from the germline V gene. The V gene lost 1 base and the J gene lost 5 bases, with 9 bases spanning the gap. This CDR3 has 14 amino acids.

The V call is TRBV12-3 or TRBV12-4, the J call TRBJ2-5; the match to TRBD2 covers 9 bases. There are 14 residues in the CDR3. The V gene end was trimmed by 5 bases and the J gene end by 4 bases; junction bases not matched to a gene: 5. CDR3 bases: TGTGCCAGCAGTGCGATTAGCGGGGGAGAGACCCAGTACTTC. The encoded protein is CASSAISGGETQYF.

This chain connects TRBV21-1 to TRBJ1-1; whether TRBD1, the table's D call, matches the DNA was not checked. TRBV21-1 is labeled a pseudogene. The CDR3 length is 14 residues. CDR3 residues: CASSADSPNTEAFF. Here the CDR3 DNA reads TGTGCCAGCAGCGCGGACAGCCCGAACACTGAAGCTTTCTTT.

The chain carries TRBV6-5 and TRBJ2-5; no clear D. The V and J ends lost 0 bases and 5 bases respectively, with 10 bases between them. Germline V gives CDR1 MNHEY, CDR2 SVGAGI. The CDR3 has 14 residues. The CDR3 DNA reads TGTGCCAGCAGTTACTCGGCCCGGCCTGAGACCCAGTACTTC. Residues: CASSYSARPETQYF.

This clonotype was seen only a few times. V usage is TRBV29-1 and J usage is TRBJ1-1; D gene uncertain. This CDR3 region has 14 residues. Germline values: CDR1 SQVTM, CDR2 ANQGSEA. V lost 5 bases to trimming and J lost 2 bases, with 15 bases between them. The CDR3 DNA is TGCAGCGTTCGACTTCGTACCTATAACACTGAAGCTTTCTTT. Protein sequence: CSVRLRTYNTEAFF.

The rearrangement uses TRBV5-1 and TRBJ2-7; D not resolved. Between the trimmed V and J ends, which lost 0 bases and 7 bases, there was a span of 17 bases. The V gene's germline CDR1 is SGHRS and CDR2 YFSETQ. The CDR3 spans 15 residues. In DNA, the CDR3 is TGCGCCAGCAGCTTGGTAACGATGACGTTGGATGAGCAGTACTTC. Amino acids: CASSLVTMTLDEQYF.

This chain links TRBV7-9 with TRBJ2-7; maybe TRBD2 (7 bases). V lost 4 bases to trimming and J lost 4 bases, with 23 bases between them. This CDR3 is built from 17 residues. Per the germline V gene, CDR1 is SEHNR and CDR2 is FQNEAQ (reference sequence). CDR3 in DNA: TGTGCCAGCAGCTCCCCCAGTAAGGGAGGGGGAGCTTACGAGCAGTACTTC. Encoded protein: CASSSPSKGGGAYEQYF. Complete variable domain (other parts from reference TRBV7-9 and TRBJ2-7): DTGVSQNPRHKITKRGQNVTFRCDPISEHNRLYWYRQTLGQGPEFLTYFQNEAQLEKSRLLSDRFSAERPKGSFSTLEIQRTEQGDSAMYLCASSSPSKGGGAYEQYFGPGTRLTVT.